This T cell receptor (beta chain) appears in the sequencing data of a study of OX40 agonist ivuxolimab in advanced cancers. Trimming left V 5 bases short and J 0 bases short, with 13 bases between. CDR3 length: 15 amino acids. CDR1 and CDR2 from the germline V gene are MDHEN and SYDVKM. Using immunoSEQ multiplex PCR, the repertoire was profiled, and TCRdb retains in-frame clones only, with some absent. The table lists more than 50,000 clones, around 85% of them singletons. This material consisted of CD4+ or CD8+ T cells sorted from blood, taken in a trial of the OX40 agonist ivuxolimab. This chain links TRBV28 with TRBJ1-1, with D possibly being TRBD1 (5 bases). The receptor was derived from an adult with an advanced solid tumor such as melanoma, head and neck, liver or kidney cancer. The CDR3 loop is CASSGGRRMNTEAFF. The CDR3 DNA follows: TGTGCCAGCAGTGGGGGGAGGCGGATGAACACTGAAGCTTTCTTT. Supplemented by reference TRBV28 and TRBJ1-1, the full variable domain reads DVKVTQSSRYLVKRTGEKVFLECVQDMDHENMFWYRQDPGLGLRLIYFSYDVKMKEKGDIPEGYSVSREKKERFSLILESASTNQTSMYLCASSGGRRMNTEAFFGQGTRLTVV.